This T cell receptor beta chain derives from a study of shared clonotypes between healthy human individuals. Clones were sequenced by immunoSEQ multiplex PCR, and TCRdb holds only the in-frame ones, with some missing. The repertoire holds 2.3 million or so clones, with approximately 93% as singletons. This clone was seen a single time. Its antigen is unidentified. The study's findings and limits: Among non-shared clonotypes, generation probabilities were lower than among those shared by all four donors. Larger estimated richness was generally seen in naive subsets than in memory subsets.

The receptor comes from a man aged 18-30 years in good health. Some clones in this sample may be carry-over from other donors' samples. The specimen was naive CD4+ T cells from PBMCs. Subset indicated: CD45RA+ positively selected.

CDR3: CASSQWEGSYEQYF. DNA of the CDR3: TGTGCCAGCAGCCAGTGGGAGGGTAGTTACGAGCAGTACTTC. The V and J genes are TRBV5-8 and TRBJ2-7; TRBD2 matches 7 bases. This CDR3 comprises 14 residues. Unmatched junction bases numbered 8, after V lost 4 bases and J lost 4 bases. Germline V CDR1 and CDR2: SGHTS, YDEGEE. Using reference TRBV5-8 and TRBJ2-7 for the parts outside the CDR3, the full variable domain is EAGVTQSPTHLIKTRGQQATLRCSPISGHTSVYWYQQALGLGLQFLLWYDEGEERNRGNFPPRFSGRQFPNYSSELNVNALELEDSALYLCASSQWEGSYEQYFGPGTRLTVT.